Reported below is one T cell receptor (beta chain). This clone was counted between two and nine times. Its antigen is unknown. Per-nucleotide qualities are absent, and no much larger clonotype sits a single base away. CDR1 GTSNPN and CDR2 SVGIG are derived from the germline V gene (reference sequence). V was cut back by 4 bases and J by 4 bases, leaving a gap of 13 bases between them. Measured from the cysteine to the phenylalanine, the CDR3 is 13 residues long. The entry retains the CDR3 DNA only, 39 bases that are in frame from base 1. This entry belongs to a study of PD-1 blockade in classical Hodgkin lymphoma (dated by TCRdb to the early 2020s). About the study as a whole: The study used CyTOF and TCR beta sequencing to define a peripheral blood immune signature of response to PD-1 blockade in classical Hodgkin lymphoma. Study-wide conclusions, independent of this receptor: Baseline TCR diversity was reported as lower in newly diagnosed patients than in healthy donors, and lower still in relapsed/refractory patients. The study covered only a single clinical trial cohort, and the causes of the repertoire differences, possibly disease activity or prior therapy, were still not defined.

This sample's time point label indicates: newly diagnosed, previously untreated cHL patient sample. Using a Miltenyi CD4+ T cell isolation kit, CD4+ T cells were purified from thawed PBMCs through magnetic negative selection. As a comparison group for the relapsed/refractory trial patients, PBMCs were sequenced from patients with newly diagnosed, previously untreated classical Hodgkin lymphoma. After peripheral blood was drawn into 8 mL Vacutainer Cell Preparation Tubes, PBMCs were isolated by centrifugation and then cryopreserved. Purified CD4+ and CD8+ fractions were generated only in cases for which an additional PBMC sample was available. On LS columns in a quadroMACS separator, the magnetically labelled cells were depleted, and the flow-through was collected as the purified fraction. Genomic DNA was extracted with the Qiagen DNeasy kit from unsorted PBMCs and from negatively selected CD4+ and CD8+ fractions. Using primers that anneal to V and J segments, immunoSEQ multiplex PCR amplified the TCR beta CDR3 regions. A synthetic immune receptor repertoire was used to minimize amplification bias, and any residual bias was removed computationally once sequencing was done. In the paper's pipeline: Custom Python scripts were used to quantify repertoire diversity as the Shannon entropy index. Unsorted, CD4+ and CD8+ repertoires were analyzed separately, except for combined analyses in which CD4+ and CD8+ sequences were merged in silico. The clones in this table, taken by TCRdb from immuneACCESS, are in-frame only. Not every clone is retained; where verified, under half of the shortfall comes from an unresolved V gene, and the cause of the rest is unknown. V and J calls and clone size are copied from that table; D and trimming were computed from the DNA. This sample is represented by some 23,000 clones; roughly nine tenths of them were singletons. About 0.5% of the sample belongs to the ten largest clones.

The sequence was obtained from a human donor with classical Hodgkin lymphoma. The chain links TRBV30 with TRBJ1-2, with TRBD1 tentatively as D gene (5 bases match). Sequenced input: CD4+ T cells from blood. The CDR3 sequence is CAWNWGGIYGYTF. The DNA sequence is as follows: TGTGCCTGGAATTGGGGGGGAATCTATGGCTACACCTTC.